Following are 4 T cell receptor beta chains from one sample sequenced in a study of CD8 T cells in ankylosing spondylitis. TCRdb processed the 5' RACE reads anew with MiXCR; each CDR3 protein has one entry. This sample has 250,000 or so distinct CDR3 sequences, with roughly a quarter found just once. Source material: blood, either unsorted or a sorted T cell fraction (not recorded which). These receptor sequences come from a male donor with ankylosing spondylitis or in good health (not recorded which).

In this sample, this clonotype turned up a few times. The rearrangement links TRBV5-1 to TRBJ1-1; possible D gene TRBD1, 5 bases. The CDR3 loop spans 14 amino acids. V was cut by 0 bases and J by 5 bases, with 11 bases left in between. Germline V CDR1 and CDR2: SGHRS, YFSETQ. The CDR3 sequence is CASSLEQGWTEAFF. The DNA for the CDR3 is TGCGCCAGCAGCTTGGAGCAGGGTTGGACTGAAGCTTTCTTT.

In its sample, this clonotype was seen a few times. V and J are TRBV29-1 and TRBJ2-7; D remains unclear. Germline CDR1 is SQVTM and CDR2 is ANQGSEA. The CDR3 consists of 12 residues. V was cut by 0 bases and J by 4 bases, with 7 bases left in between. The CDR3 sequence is CSVEDNSYEQYF. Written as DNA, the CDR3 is TGCAGCGTTGAAGATAACAGTTACGAGCAGTACTTC.

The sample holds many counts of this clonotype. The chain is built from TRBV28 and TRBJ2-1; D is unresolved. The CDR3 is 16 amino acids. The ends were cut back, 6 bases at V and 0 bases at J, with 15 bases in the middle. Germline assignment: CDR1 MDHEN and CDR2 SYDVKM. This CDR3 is CASSPYRASSYNEQFF. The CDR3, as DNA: TGTGCCAGCAGCCCATACCGAGCTAGCTCCTACAATGAGCAGTTCTTC.

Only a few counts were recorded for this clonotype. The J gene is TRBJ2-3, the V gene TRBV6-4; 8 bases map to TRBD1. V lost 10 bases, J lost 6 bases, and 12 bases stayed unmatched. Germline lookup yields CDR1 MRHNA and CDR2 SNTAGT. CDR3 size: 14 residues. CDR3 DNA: TGTGCCAAAGGACAGGGATCTTGGTCGGATACGCAGTATTTT. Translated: CAKGQGSWSDTQYF.